A selection of T cell receptor beta chains follows, all from one sample in a study of response to subunit inactivated influenza vaccine. A single record per CDR3 protein comes from TCRdb applying MiXCR to the RT-PCR reads. The repertoire holds about 570,000 distinct CDR3 sequences, with over 9% as singletons. Another study also made use of these data, one on T cells expressing NK-cell markers.

The starting material was PBMCs from blood, obtained on the day of vaccination. The receptors were sampled from a man aged 50 to 60 who received an inactivated influenza vaccine. CDR3s include the opening cysteine and the closing phenylalanine or tryptophan. A D gene is named only where the DNA matches it firmly. Not every row has a clone size; where given, it reads once, few, many or a size class.

d_call | clone_size | j_call | v_call | cdr3_nt | cdr3_aa
. | few | TRBJ2-3 | TRBV4-1 | TGCGCCAGCAGCCAAGGCCAGGGGTTCACAGATACGCAGTATTTT | CASSQGQGFTDTQYF
TRBD1 | many | TRBJ2-5 | TRBV28 | TGTGCCAGCAGTTTTCGGAGACCGACAGGGGGCTGGCAAGAGACCCAGTACTTC | CASSFRRPTGGWQETQYF
. | . | TRBJ1-2 | TRBV12-3/TRBV12-4 | TGTGCCAGCAGTTTCGTTCTAGGGGGCTATGGCTACACCTTC | CASSFVLGGYGYTF
. | few | TRBJ2-1 | TRBV7-9 | TGTGCCAGCAGCCCACTATCATCCAATGAGCAGTTCTTC | CASSPLSSNEQFF
. | . | TRBJ1-1 | TRBV29-1 | TGCAGCGCTGCGGTGTACAGCAAGAACACTGAAGCTTTCTTT | CSAAVYSKNTEAFF
TRBD2 | many | TRBJ2-1 | TRBV4-2 | TGTGCCAGCAGCCAAATCCAGACTAGCGGGGGGGCACATGAGCAGTTCTTC | CASSQIQTSGGAHEQFF
. | few | TRBJ1-1 | TRBV5-1 | TGCGCCAGCAGACAGACCTTACCCGGGGCCACTGAAGCTTTCTTT | CASRQTLPGATEAFF
. | . | TRBJ2-7 | TRBV28 | TGTGCCAGCAGTTTAATAAGGCGGTACTCCTACGAGCAGTACTTC | CASSLIRRYSYEQYF
TRBD1 | few | TRBJ2-1 | TRBV3-1 | TGTGCCAGCAGCTCGGACAGGGGAAGGGGTGAGCAGTTCTTC | CASSSDRGRGEQFF
TRBD1 | . | TRBJ2-3 | TRBV11-1 | TGTGCCAGCAGCTTAGGAGGGCTAACAGGGGTAAATTCACGCACAGATACGCAGTATTTT | CASSLGGLTGVNSRTDTQYF
. | few | TRBJ2-3 | TRBV7-2 | TGTGCCAGCAGCTTAGACAGGGATGCAGATACGCAGTATTTT | CASSLDRDADTQYF
. | . | TRBJ2-1 | TRBV18 | TGTGCCAGCTCACTAAGGACGGATGGGGATGAGCAGTTCTTC | CASSLRTDGDEQFF
. | . | TRBJ2-1 | TRBV5-1 | TGCGCCACCATTTCGGGACGGTATCCCTACAATGAGCAGTTCTTC | CATISGRYPYNEQFF
. | few | TRBJ1-1 | TRBV6-1 | TGTGCCAGCAGTGAACCGCTTGAAGCTTTCTTT | CASSEPLEAFF
. | few | TRBJ1-6 | TRBV12-3/TRBV12-4 | TGTGCCAGCAGTTCACTCCCCGGGAGTCTCCACTTT | CASSSLPGSLHF
. | few | TRBJ2-7 | TRBV12-3/TRBV12-4 | TGTGCCAGCAGTTTAGGGAACGGGTACGAGCAGTACTTC | CASSLGNGYEQYF
. | . | TRBJ1-2 | TRBV7-2 | TGTGCCAGCAGCTTAAGGGAACATGGCTACACCTTC | CASSLREHGYTF
. | . | TRBJ2-5 | TRBV4-1 | TGCGCCAGCAGCCCCGGACAGGGCGGGGGGCGAGGAGAGACCCAGTACTTC | CASSPGQGGGRGETQYF
. | few | TRBJ1-2 | TRBV12-3/TRBV12-4 | TGTGCCAGCAGCCGGTTTGGGGGCTATGGCTACACCTTC | CASSRFGGYGYTF
TRBD1 | many | TRBJ1-2 | TRBV30 | TGTGCCTGGAGTTCTACAGGGGGGAGAGGCTACACCTTC | CAWSSTGGRGYTF
TRBD1 | few | TRBJ2-2 | TRBV4-1 | TGCGCCAGCAGCCGAGGGACAGCCTGGGAGCTGTTTTTT | CASSRGTAWELFF
TRBD1 | many | TRBJ2-5 | TRBV24-1 | TGTGCCACCAGTGAAGCCGGGACAGGGGGTCAAGAGACCCAGTACTTC | CATSEAGTGGQETQYF
TRBD1 | few | TRBJ1-5 | TRBV19 | TGTGCCAGTAGTATTTCGGCAGGGGGCGCGATTCAGCCCCAGCATTTT | CASSISAGGAIQPQHF
. | many | TRBJ2-2 | TRBV5-3 | TGTGCCAGCAGCGGCAAGCTCGGGACATACACCGGGGAGCTGTTTTTT | CASSGKLGTYTGELFF
. | few | TRBJ1-3 | TRBV25-1 | TGTGCCAGCATGAGCTCTGGAAACACCATATATTTT | CASMSSGNTIYF
TRBD1 | . | TRBJ1-2 | TRBV4-1 | TGCGCCAGCAGCCGCCTCGGGACAGGGCTATATGGCTACACCTTC | CASSRLGTGLYGYTF
. | . | TRBJ2-3 | TRBV10-2 | TGCGCCAGCGGGTACCTCGGACCGGGCCCAGATACGCAGTATTTT | CASGYLGPGPDTQYF
TRBD2 | many | TRBJ2-1 | TRBV12-3/TRBV12-4 | TGTGCCAGCAGTTTAGGGGGTCCAGCGGGGGTCTACAATGAGCAGTTCTTC | CASSLGGPAGVYNEQFF
. | . | TRBJ1-6 | TRBV18 | TGTGCCAGCTCACCAGGGCGGCCCGGGGATTCACCCCTCCACTTT | CASSPGRPGDSPLHF
TRBD2 | . | TRBJ2-7 | TRBV6-1 | TGTGCCAGCAGCCACCCACTAGCGGGAGAACGCGAGCAGTACTTC | CASSHPLAGEREQYF
TRBD1 | . | TRBJ2-5 | TRBV5-1 | TGCGCCAGCAGCTCGGACAGGGGATCAGGGACCCAGTACTTC | CASSSDRGSGTQYF
. | many | TRBJ2-3 | TRBV7-2 | TGTGCCAGCAGCACAGGGATCTCCCCAGATACGCAGTATTTT | CASSTGISPDTQYF
. | few | TRBJ1-3 | TRBV12-3/TRBV12-4 | TGTGCCAGCAGTCCGGGACGAGTAACTGGAAACACCATATATTTT | CASSPGRVTGNTIYF
. | . | TRBJ2-7 | TRBV6-2/TRBV6-3 | TGTGCCAGCAGTTACTCGAAGGGCTCCTACGAGCAGTACTTC | CASSYSKGSYEQYF
. | few | TRBJ2-2 | TRBV4-3 | TGCGCCAGCAGCCAAGATATACTGCACACCGGGGAGCTGTTTTTT | CASSQDILHTGELFF
TRBD2 | . | TRBJ2-5 | TRBV12-3/TRBV12-4 | TGTGCCAGCAGTTTAGAACTAGCGGGGACTCAAGAGACCCAGTACTTC | CASSLELAGTQETQYF
TRBD1 | . | TRBJ2-3 | TRBV4-2 | TGTGCCAGCAGCCAAGGGGACAGGGGCACAGATACGCAGTATTTT | CASSQGDRGTDTQYF
. | many | TRBJ1-4 | TRBV6-1 | TGTGCCAGCAGTGAAGTTGTGGGAGGTGAAAAACTGTTTTTT | CASSEVVGGEKLFF
TRBD1 | few | TRBJ2-7 | TRBV29-1 | TGCAGCGTCGGGACAGGCCGAGACTACGAGCAGTACTTC | CSVGTGRDYEQYF
TRBD2 | . | TRBJ2-6 | TRBV5-5 | TGTGCCAGCAGCTTGGCGGTAGCGGGAGGGCCCGGGGCCAACGTCCTGACTTTC | CASSLAVAGGPGANVLTF
TRBD1 | . | TRBJ2-7 | TRBV7-2 | TGTGCCAGCAGCTTAGCCGGGACAGACCTCTACGAGCAGTACTTC | CASSLAGTDLYEQYF
TRBD1 | . | TRBJ2-7 | TRBV4-2 | TGTGCCAGCAGCCAAGATCGCGGACAGGGGGCACAGGAGCAGTACTTC | CASSQDRGQGAQEQYF
. | . | TRBJ2-1 | TRBV4-2 | TGTGCCAGCAGCCAAGATTATTATGAGCAGTTCTTC | CASSQDYYEQFF
. | few | TRBJ1-1 | TRBV12-3/TRBV12-4 | TGTGCCAGCAGTGGCCGACTGTTGAACACTGAAGCTTTCTTT | CASSGRLLNTEAFF
TRBD2 | . | TRBJ2-1 | TRBV5-1 | TGCGCCAGCAGCTTGGGAGGACTAGCGGGGGCCCCTGAGCAGTTCTTC | CASSLGGLAGAPEQFF
TRBD2 | many | TRBJ2-5 | TRBV5-6 | TGTGCCAGCAGCACCGTGACTAGCGGGGCTCGGGAGACCCAGTACTTC | CASSTVTSGARETQYF
. | . | TRBJ1-2 | TRBV30 | TGTGCCTGGAGTCACCGAGATTCCCGGGCCCGGGGAAATGGCTACACCTTC | CAWSHRDSRARGNGYTF
. | . | TRBJ2-1 | TRBV5-1 | TGCGCCAGCAAGAGGGACGGTGACAATGAGCAGTTCTTC | CASKRDGDNEQFF
. | . | TRBJ2-1 | TRBV28 | TGTGCCAGCAGTCTCCCCGCCAGGGGCAATGAGCAGTTCTTC | CASSLPARGNEQFF
. | many | TRBJ2-2 | TRBV4-3 | TGCGCCAGCAGCCAAGATGAGGGCGCCGGGGAGCTGTTTTTT | CASSQDEGAGELFF
. | many | TRBJ2-1 | TRBV5-1 | TGCGCCAGCAGCTTGGAGAATGAGCAGTTCTTC | CASSLENEQFF
. | few | TRBJ2-2 | TRBV15 | TGTGCCACCAGCAGAGATATGATCCCTCCGGGGGAGCTGTTTTTT | CATSRDMIPPGELFF
TRBD2 | many | TRBJ2-1 | TRBV28 | TGTGCCAGCAGAAGAGCGGGAGGGACTTACAATGAGCAGTTCTTC | CASRRAGGTYNEQFF
TRBD1 | . | TRBJ2-5 | TRBV9 | TGTGCCAGCAGCGGGGGACAGGGGGCAGAGACCCAGTACTTC | CASSGGQGAETQYF